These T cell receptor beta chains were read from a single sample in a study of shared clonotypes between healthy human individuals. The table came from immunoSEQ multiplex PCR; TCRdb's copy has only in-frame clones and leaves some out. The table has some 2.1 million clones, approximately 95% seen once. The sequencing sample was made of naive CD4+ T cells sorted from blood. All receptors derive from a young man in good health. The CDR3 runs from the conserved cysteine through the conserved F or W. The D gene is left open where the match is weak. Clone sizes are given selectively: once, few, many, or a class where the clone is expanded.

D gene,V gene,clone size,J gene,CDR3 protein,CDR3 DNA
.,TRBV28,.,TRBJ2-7,CASSLSRAFSYEQYF,TGTGCCAGCAGTTTATCCCGGGCCTTCTCCTACGAGCAGTACTTC
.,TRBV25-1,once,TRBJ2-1,CASSRRGPSSYNEQFF,TGTGCCAGCAGTCGACGGGGCCCGAGCTCCTACAATGAGCAGTTCTTC
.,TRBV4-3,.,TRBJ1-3,CASSQAPEGSAGNTIYF,TGCGCCAGCAGCCAAGCCCCCGAGGGGAGTGCAGGAAACACCATATATTTT
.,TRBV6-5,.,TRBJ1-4,CASRRDEKLFF,TGTGCCAGCCGGCGCGATGAAAAACTGTTTTTT
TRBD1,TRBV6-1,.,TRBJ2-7,CASGAGTGVSYEQYF,TGTGCCAGCGGGGCCGGGACAGGGGTCTCCTACGAGCAGTACTTC
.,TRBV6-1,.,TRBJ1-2,CASSEEEFYFYGYTF,TGTGCCAGCAGTGAAGAGGAATTCTACTTTTATGGCTACACCTTC
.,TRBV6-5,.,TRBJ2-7,CASSYGDRSYEQYF,TGTGCCAGCAGTTACGGGGATCGAAGCTACGAGCAGTACTTC
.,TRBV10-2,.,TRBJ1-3,CASSGPEPGNTIYF,TGCGCCAGCAGTGGCCCGGAACCCGGAAACACCATATATTTT
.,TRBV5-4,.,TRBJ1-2,CASSQQNNYGYTF,TGTGCCAGCAGCCAACAGAATAACTATGGCTACACCTTC
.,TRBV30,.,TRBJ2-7,CAWSLLSSYEQYF,TGTGCCTGGAGTCTACTGAGCTCCTACGAGCAGTACTTC
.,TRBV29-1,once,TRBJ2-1,CSVAYTYNEQFF,TGCAGCGTTGCATACACCTACAATGAGCAGTTCTTC
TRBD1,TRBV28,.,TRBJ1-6,CASRTPGQGNSPLHF,TGTGCCAGCAGAACCCCGGGACAGGGAAATTCACCCCTCCACTTT
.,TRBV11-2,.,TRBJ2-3,CASSLDKSTDTQYF,TGTGCCAGCAGCTTAGATAAGAGCACAGATACGCAGTATTTT
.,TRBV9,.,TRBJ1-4,CASSVGSGQIYEKLFF,TGTGCCAGCAGCGTAGGGTCAGGTCAAATTTATGAAAAACTGTTTTTT
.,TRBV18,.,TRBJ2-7,CASSPFQGPIGF,TGTGCCAGCTCACCCTTCCAGGGTCCTATAGGCTTC
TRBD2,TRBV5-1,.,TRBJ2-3,CASSLIGGAGDTQYF,TGCGCCAGCAGCTTAATCGGGGGGGCCGGAGATACGCAGTATTTT
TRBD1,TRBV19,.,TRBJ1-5,CASSRGPDRGRNQPQHF,TGTGCCAGTAGTAGGGGCCCCGACAGGGGCAGAAATCAGCCCCAGCATTTT
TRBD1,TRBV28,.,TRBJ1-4,CASRTGGIGEKLFF,TGTGCCAGCAGGACAGGGGGAATAGGTGAAAAACTGTTTTTT
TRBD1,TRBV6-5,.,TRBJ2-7,CASSYTQGSHEQYF,TGTGCCAGCAGTTACACACAGGGGTCCCACGAGCAGTACTTC
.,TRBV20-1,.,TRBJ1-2,CSARDGKTF,TGCAGTGCTAGGGACGGTAAAACCTTC